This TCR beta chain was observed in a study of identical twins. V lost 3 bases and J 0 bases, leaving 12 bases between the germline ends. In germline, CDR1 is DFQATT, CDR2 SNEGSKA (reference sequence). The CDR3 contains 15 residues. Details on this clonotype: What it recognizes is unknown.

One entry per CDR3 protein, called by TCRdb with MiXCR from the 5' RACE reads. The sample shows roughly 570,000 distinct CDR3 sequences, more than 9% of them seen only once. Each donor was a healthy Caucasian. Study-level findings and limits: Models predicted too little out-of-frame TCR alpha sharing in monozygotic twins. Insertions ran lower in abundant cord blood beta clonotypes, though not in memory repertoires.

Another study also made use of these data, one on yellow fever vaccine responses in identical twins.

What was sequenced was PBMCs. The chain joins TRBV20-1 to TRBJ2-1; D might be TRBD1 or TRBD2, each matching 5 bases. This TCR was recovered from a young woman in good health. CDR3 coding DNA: TGCAGTGCTAGGTCCCGGGGCACCTCCTACAATGAGCAGTTCTTC. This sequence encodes CSARSRGTSYNEQFF.